Sequencing of this T cell receptor beta chain was carried out in a study of blood T cell repertoires in COVID-19. As for the study in general: Sites across the United States, Italy and Spain contributed samples from acute and convalescent COVID-19.

Only in-frame clones appear in the TCRdb table, and some are missing; sequencing was by immunoSEQ multiplex PCR. The sample lists about 190,000 clones, roughly 80% occurring once. This clone was recorded once. The receptor's source is a woman between 25 and 40 years old with acute or convalescent COVID-19. Sequenced sample: peripheral blood.

In DNA, the CDR3 is TGTGCCAGCAGCCGACGTAGGGGGAGGGGCACAGATACGCAGTATTTT. Residues: CASSRRRGRGTDTQYF. This chain uses TRBV7-9 with TRBJ2-3; perhaps TRBD2 as D (7 bases). There are 16 residues in the CDR3. V was pared by 5 bases and J by 1 base, with 16 bases between. CDR1 is SEHNR and CDR2 is FQNEAQ in the germline V gene (reference sequence).